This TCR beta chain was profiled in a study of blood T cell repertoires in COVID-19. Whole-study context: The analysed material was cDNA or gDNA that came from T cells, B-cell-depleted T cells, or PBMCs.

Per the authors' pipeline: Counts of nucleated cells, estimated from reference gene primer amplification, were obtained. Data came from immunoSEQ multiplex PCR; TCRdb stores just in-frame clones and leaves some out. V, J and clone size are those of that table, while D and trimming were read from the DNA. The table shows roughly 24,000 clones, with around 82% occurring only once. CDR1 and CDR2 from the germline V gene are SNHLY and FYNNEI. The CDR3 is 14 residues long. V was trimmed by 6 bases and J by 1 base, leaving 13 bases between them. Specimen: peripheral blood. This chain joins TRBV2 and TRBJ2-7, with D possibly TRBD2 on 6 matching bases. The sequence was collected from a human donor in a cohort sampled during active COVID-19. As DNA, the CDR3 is TGTGCCAGCAGCCGGGACGGGAGATCCTACGAGCAGTACTTC. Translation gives CASSRDGRSYEQYF.